The rows below give T cell receptor beta chains drawn from one sample of a study of T cells in Graves' hyperthyroidism and ophthalmopathy. In TCRdb, the multiplex PCR reads were re-called with MiXCR into one record per CDR3 protein. The data hold about 350,000 distinct CDR3 sequences, with about 17% observed a single time. The sequenced material came from blood. The receptors derive from a woman aged 25-40 years with Graves' hyperthyroidism that later progressed to Graves' ophthalmopathy. The CDR3 runs from the conserved cysteine through the conserved F or W. The D gene is left open where the match is weak. For some rows the clone size is stated as once, few or many, or as a class when expanded; others skip it.

v_call	clone_size	j_call	d_call	cdr3_nt	cdr3_aa
TRBV2	many	TRBJ1-2	TRBD1	TGTGCCAGCAGTGGGACAGGGAGACCCTATGGCTACACCTTC	CASSGTGRPYGYTF
TRBV11-3	-	TRBJ1-2	-	TGTGCCAGCAGCTTAGCCGGACGGGTTGAGTATGGCTACACCTTC	CASSLAGRVEYGYTF
TRBV7-2	-	TRBJ2-3	TRBD2	TGTGCCAGCAGCTGGGGTAGCGGGACACCCACAGATACGCAGTATTTT	CASSWGSGTPTDTQYF
TRBV29-1	-	TRBJ1-1	TRBD1	TGCAGCGTCCGAGGACAGGGAGTGAACACTGAAGCTTTCTTT	CSVRGQGVNTEAFF
TRBV27	many	TRBJ1-1	TRBD1	TGTGCCAGCAGGATCCGGGGACAGGGGTTGGTCGCTTTCTTT	CASRIRGQGLVAFF
TRBV9	few	TRBJ2-2	-	TGTGCCAGCAGCGGCGGCCCCGTGACCGGGGAGCTGTTTTTT	CASSGGPVTGELFF
TRBV5-1	few	TRBJ2-3	TRBD2	TGCGCCAGCAGCTTCGGGCTAGCGGGAGATACAGATACGCAGTATTTT	CASSFGLAGDTDTQYF
TRBV4-1	-	TRBJ2-1	-	TGCGCCAGCAGCCTTACCGGGACTCGCAACAATGAGCAGTTCTTC	CASSLTGTRNNEQFF
TRBV11-2	-	TRBJ2-2	TRBD2	TGTGCCAGCAGCTCCCCGGGTGATAGCGGGAGGGCCAACACCGGGGAGCTGTTTTTT	CASSSPGDSGRANTGELFF
TRBV5-6	many	TRBJ2-1	-	TGTGCCAGCAGCCCAGCGGCTCCCACGAACTACAATGAGCAGTTCTTC	CASSPAAPTNYNEQFF
TRBV5-1	many	TRBJ1-6	-	TGCGCCAGCAGCTTGGAGCCCTTAGGGGGTTCACCCCTCCACTTT	CASSLEPLGGSPLHF
TRBV11-3	many	TRBJ2-2	TRBD1	TGTGCCAGCAGCGAGACAGGGGCTGCTTCGGACACCGGGGAGCTGTTTTTT	CASSETGAASDTGELFF
TRBV7-6	few	TRBJ2-1	-	TGTGCCAGCAGCTTAGGCGGCCCGGGGCTCTCCTACAATGAGCAGTTCTTC	CASSLGGPGLSYNEQFF
TRBV5-1	-	TRBJ2-3	-	TGCGCCAGCAGCGATGGGCAGAAATGGGATACGCAGTATTTT	CASSDGQKWDTQYF
TRBV14	many	TRBJ2-7	-	TGTGCCAGCAGCCAAGATCCCGTTAGCTCCTACGAGCAGTACTTC	CASSQDPVSSYEQYF
TRBV4-1	few	TRBJ1-3	-	TGCGCCAGCAGCCAAGATTCAGGGACAGGAAACACCATATATTTT	CASSQDSGTGNTIYF
TRBV6-5	few	TRBJ2-1	-	TGTGCCAGCAGTTACGTGTCGGCCCATGAGCAGTTCTTC	CASSYVSAHEQFF
TRBV4-2	-	TRBJ2-1	TRBD2	TGTGCCAGCAGCCAAAGCCCGAGCGGGACCTCCTACAATGAGCAGTTCTTC	CASSQSPSGTSYNEQFF
TRBV7-7	few	TRBJ2-2	-	TGTGCCAGCAGCCCCCCCCCGCCGAGGGAGAACACCGGGGAGCTGTTTTTT	CASSPPPPRENTGELFF
TRBV19	-	TRBJ1-5	-	TGTGCCAGTCAACCCAGGGGAGGGGCGGGGGGCAATCAGCCCCAGCATTTT	CASQPRGGAGGNQPQHF
TRBV28	-	TRBJ2-7	-	TGTGCCAGCAGTTTCAGTTTGTCCTACGAGCAGTACTTC	CASSFSLSYEQYF
TRBV29-1	-	TRBJ2-7	-	TGCAGCGTTGAACTATCCTACGAGCAGTACTTC	CSVELSYEQYF
TRBV7-9	many	TRBJ2-7	-	TGTGCCAGCAGCCGACTGGACTACGAGCAGTACTTC	CASSRLDYEQYF
TRBV12-3/TRBV12-4	many	TRBJ1-2	-	TGTGCCAGCGAAAGGAAAGGGAACTATGGCTACACCTTC	CASERKGNYGYTF
TRBV19	few	TRBJ2-2	TRBD2	TGTGCCAGTAGCCCCGGGACTAGCCCCACCGGGGAGCTGTTTTTT	CASSPGTSPTGELFF
TRBV3-1	-	TRBJ2-7	-	TGTGCCAGCAGCCAAGACAACAGAGGCGAGCAGTACTTC	CASSQDNRGEQYF
TRBV20-1	few	TRBJ1-5	TRBD1	TGCAGTGCCCGCACAGGGGGCGCGGTCGATCAGCCCCAGCATTTT	CSARTGGAVDQPQHF
TRBV7-2	many	TRBJ2-5	TRBD1	TGTGCCAGCAGCTTAGTCGGGACAGGGTGGGAGACCCAGTACTTC	CASSLVGTGWETQYF
TRBV9	few	TRBJ2-3	TRBD2	TGTGCCAGCAGCGTAGACGGCGGGAGGGCGGCAGATACGCAGTATTTT	CASSVDGGRAADTQYF
TRBV28	-	TRBJ1-1	-	TGTGCCTGCCGGGACACGGACACTGTAGCTTTCTTT	CACRDTDTVAFF
TRBV2	many	TRBJ2-1	TRBD2	TGTGCCAGCAGTGGGCTAGCGGCATACAATGAGCAGTTCTTC	CASSGLAAYNEQFF
TRBV27	many	TRBJ1-2	-	TGTGCCAGCAGCCTGAGGGGGGGAAATAACTATGGCTACACCTTC	CASSLRGGNNYGYTF
TRBV28	many	TRBJ2-7	TRBD1	TGTGCCAGCAGTTACAGGGGGCCCTACGAGCAGTACTTC	CASSYRGPYEQYF
TRBV11-3	many	TRBJ2-1	TRBD1	TGTGCCAGCAGCTCCACAGGGGTGGTCGAGCAGTTCTTC	CASSSTGVVEQFF
TRBV6-1	few	TRBJ2-5	-	TGTGCCAGCACTTCCTCGGGGTACCAAGAGACCCAGTACTTC	CASTSSGYQETQYF
TRBV19	many	TRBJ1-4	-	TGTGCCAGTAGTAAACGGGACGGACCGAATGAAAAACTGTTTTTT	CASSKRDGPNEKLFF
TRBV11-2	many	TRBJ1-3	TRBD1	TGTGCCAGCAGCTCCGACAGGGGCCGGCGAAGCACCATATATTTT	CASSSDRGRRSTIYF
TRBV7-9	few	TRBJ1-2	-	TGTGCCAGCAGCTCGGCGGGAATTAGCACCTTC	CASSSAGISTF
TRBV9	many	TRBJ2-7	-	TGTGCCAGCAGCGTAGGACCCGAGGAGTCCTACGAGCAGTACTTC	CASSVGPEESYEQYF